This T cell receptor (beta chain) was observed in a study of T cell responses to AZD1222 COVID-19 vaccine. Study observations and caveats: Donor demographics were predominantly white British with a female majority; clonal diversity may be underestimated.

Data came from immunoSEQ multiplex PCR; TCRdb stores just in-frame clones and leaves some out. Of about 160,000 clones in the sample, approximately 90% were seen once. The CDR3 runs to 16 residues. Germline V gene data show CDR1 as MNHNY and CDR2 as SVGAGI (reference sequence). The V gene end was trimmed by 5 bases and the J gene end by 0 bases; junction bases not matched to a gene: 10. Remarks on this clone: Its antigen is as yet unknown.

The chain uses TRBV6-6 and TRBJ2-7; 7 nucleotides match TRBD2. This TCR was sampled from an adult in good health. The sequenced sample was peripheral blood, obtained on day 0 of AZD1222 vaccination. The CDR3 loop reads CASSPRGGGASYEQYF. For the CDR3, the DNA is TGTGCCAGCAGTCCGCGCGGGGGAGGGGCCTCCTACGAGCAGTACTTC.